The rows below give T cell receptor beta chains drawn from one sample of a study of graft-versus-host responses after intestinal transplantation. Profiled with immunoSEQ multiplex PCR; TCRdb holds only in-frame clones, not every one. The profile shows tens of thousands of clones, about 93% of them singletons. Antigens of these TCRs are unknown. The sample in question was unstimulated CD8+ T cells sorted from spleen or lymph node cells, obtained before intestinal transplant. These receptors were obtained from a human donor who received an intestinal transplant. Both conserved end residues are part of each CDR3. The D gene is left open where the match is weak. The size field is filled for only some rows; it gives once, few, many or a size class.

j_call v_call clone_size d_call cdr3_nt cdr3_aa
TRBJ2-2 TRBV4-3 NA NA TGCGCCAGCAGAGGGACTGTAGCGAACACCGGGGAGCTGTTTTTT CASRGTVANTGELFF
TRBJ1-1 TRBV6-1 NA TRBD1 TGTGCCAGCACCGATGGGGACAGTGAAGCTTTCTTT CASTDGDSEAFF
TRBJ1-1 TRBV9 NA NA TGTGCCAGCAGCGTAGGAGGGCGGCTGAACACTGAAGCTTTCTTT CASSVGGRLNTEAFF
TRBJ2-1 TRBV9 NA NA TGTGCCAGCAGCGTAGGGGGGGGCAGTGAGCAGTTCTTC CASSVGGGSEQFF
TRBJ1-1 TRBV29-1 NA NA TGCAGCGTTTGGGGCTCAGGGGCGACTGAAGCTTTCTTT CSVWGSGATEAFF
TRBJ1-2 TRBV4-1 NA TRBD1 TGCGCCAGCAGCCAAGAAAGGGGGCTTTACTATGGCTACACCTTC CASSQERGLYYGYTF
TRBJ1-2 TRBV9 NA TRBD1 TGTGCCAGCAGCGTAGGGTCCGGGACAGGGCCCAACTATGGCTACACCTTC CASSVGSGTGPNYGYTF
TRBJ1-5 TRBV7-2 NA NA TGTGCCAGCAGCTTAACCGGGGTGGCCCAGCATTTT CASSLTGVAQHF
TRBJ1-2 TRBV25-1 NA NA TGTGCCAGCAGTGAGCCAAAAGGGGCTAACTATGGCTACACCTTC CASSEPKGANYGYTF
TRBJ1-6 TRBV19 NA TRBD1 TGTGCCAGTAGTCTATACAGGGGGGATAATTCACCCCTCCACTTT CASSLYRGDNSPLHF
TRBJ1-1 TRBV5-1 NA NA TGCGCCAGCAGCTCTGAGACTAAGGCTGAAGCTTTCTTT CASSSETKAEAFF
TRBJ1-1 TRBV29-1 NA NA TGCAGCGTTGAGCCGACAGGTGAAGCTTTCTTT CSVEPTGEAFF
TRBJ1-5 TRBV10-1 once NA TGCGCCAGCAGTTTCTATAGCAATCAGCCCCAGCATTTT CASSFYSNQPQHF
TRBJ1-3 TRBV2 NA TRBD1 TGTGCCAGCGGTTTTCGGTCTGCGGATGGATGGCAAGACAGGGCTGGAAACACCATATATTTT CASGFRSADGWQDRAGNTIYF
TRBJ2-2 TRBV19 NA NA TGTGCCAGTAGTTTGACAGCGAACACCGGGGAGCTGTTTTTT CASSLTANTGELFF
TRBJ1-1 TRBV29-1 NA NA TGCAGCGTCCCAAGGGCAGGGGCCGCGGGGAACACTGAAGCTTTCTTT CSVPRAGAAGNTEAFF
TRBJ2-7 TRBV5-6 NA TRBD1 TGTGCCAGCAGCTTGGGGTGGGGACAGACCTACGAGCAGTACTTC CASSLGWGQTYEQYF
TRBJ2-1 TRBV7-2 NA TRBD2 TGTGCCAGCAGTCTAGCGGGGGCCCCTAACAATGAGCAGTTCTTC CASSLAGAPNNEQFF
TRBJ1-1 TRBV20-1 NA NA TGCAGTGCAACAATTAACACTGAAGCTTTCTTT CSATINTEAFF
TRBJ1-2 TRBV6-5 NA TRBD1 TGTGCCAGCAGTTACCCTACAGGGGCTCGAGGCTACACCTTC CASSYPTGARGYTF
TRBJ2-1 TRBV7-7 NA NA TGTGCCAGCAGCTCTGACAGCTACAATGAGCAGTTCTTC CASSSDSYNEQFF
TRBJ2-7 TRBV27 NA TRBD1 TGTGCCAGCAGTCACCAGGGGGCGGGACCCTACGAGCAGTACTTC CASSHQGAGPYEQYF
TRBJ1-5 TRBV4-3 NA NA TGCGCCAGCAGCCTACACAGAGATAGCAATCAGCCCCAGCATTTT CASSLHRDSNQPQHF
TRBJ1-3 TRBV7-6 NA NA TGTGCCAGCAGCCCGACCTCAGGGATAGCCGGGAACACCATATATTTT CASSPTSGIAGNTIYF
TRBJ1-3 TRBV2 few TRBD1 TGTGCCAGCAGTGAGAACCTTTGGGGACAGGGGATCGGAAACACCATATATTTT CASSENLWGQGIGNTIYF
TRBJ2-1 TRBV10-3 NA NA TGTGCCATCAGGGACCCCGACAGTGTAAGATACAATGAGCAGTTCTTC CAIRDPDSVRYNEQFF
TRBJ1-1 TRBV7-9 NA NA TGTGCCAGCAGCTCACTTGGGGGGACTGAAGCTTTCTTT CASSSLGGTEAFF
TRBJ2-7 TRBV7-9 NA TRBD1 TGTGCCAGCAGCTCGGGACAGGCACACTACGAGCAGTACTTC CASSSGQAHYEQYF
TRBJ1-1 TRBV6-6 NA TRBD1 TGTGCCAGCAGCCGGGACAGAACAGCGAACACTGAAGCTTTCTTT CASSRDRTANTEAFF
TRBJ2-7 TRBV7-8 NA NA TGTGCCAGCAGCTTCCAGTCGGGAAATCCCTACGAGCAGTACTTC CASSFQSGNPYEQYF
TRBJ2-5 TRBV2 NA NA TGTGCCAGCAGTGAAACCCTCACGGGGTACCAAGAGACCCAGTACTTC CASSETLTGYQETQYF
TRBJ2-2 TRBV7-6 NA NA TGTGCCAGCAGCCCGTCGCGGGGAACCGGGGAGCTGTTTTTT CASSPSRGTGELFF
TRBJ1-2 TRBV14 few TRBD1 TGTGCCAGCAGCCAAAACCAGGGGGCAGTGAGTGGCTACACCTTC CASSQNQGAVSGYTF
TRBJ1-2 TRBV4-1 NA NA TGCGCCAGCAGCCAACCCCTAGACAGGTCTTTCCTTAACTATGGCTACACCTTC CASSQPLDRSFLNYGYTF
TRBJ1-1 TRBV9 NA TRBD1 TGTGCCAGCAGCCCTCCGACAGGGGGAACTGAAGCTTTCTTT CASSPPTGGTEAFF
TRBJ1-4 TRBV7-9 NA NA TGTGCCAGCAGCTCAGTTGCAACTAATGAAAAACTGTTTTTT CASSSVATNEKLFF
TRBJ2-1 TRBV10-1 NA NA TGCGCCAGCAGTGAGGCGGCAGGGGGGAGTGAGCAGTTCTTC CASSEAAGGSEQFF
TRBJ1-2 TRBV6-5 NA NA TGTGCCAGCAGTTACTCCCAGGCGGGAAACACCTTC CASSYSQAGNTF
TRBJ2-1 TRBV7-6 once NA TGTGCCAGCAGCCTCAGCAATGAGCAGTTCTTC CASSLSNEQFF
TRBJ1-2 TRBV12-5 once TRBD1 TGTGCTAGTGGTTCCGGACAGGGGACTTTTAACTATGGCTACACCTTC CASGSGQGTFNYGYTF
TRBJ2-2 TRBV9 NA TRBD2 TGTGCCAGCAGCGTAGGCGGCGCGGGGGGGCCTCACCCCGGGGAGCTGTTTTTT CASSVGGAGGPHPGELFF
TRBJ2-7 TRBV28 NA NA TGTGCCAGCAGTTCCCCTTACGAGCAGTACTTC CASSSPYEQYF
TRBJ1-1 TRBV4-1 NA NA TGCGCCAGCAGCGGAGAGAGAGGGAGTACGAACACTGAAGCTTTCTTT CASSGERGSTNTEAFF
TRBJ2-7 TRBV4-1 NA NA TGCGCCAGCAGCCAAGATATAGGGGCCTACGAGCAGTACTTC CASSQDIGAYEQYF